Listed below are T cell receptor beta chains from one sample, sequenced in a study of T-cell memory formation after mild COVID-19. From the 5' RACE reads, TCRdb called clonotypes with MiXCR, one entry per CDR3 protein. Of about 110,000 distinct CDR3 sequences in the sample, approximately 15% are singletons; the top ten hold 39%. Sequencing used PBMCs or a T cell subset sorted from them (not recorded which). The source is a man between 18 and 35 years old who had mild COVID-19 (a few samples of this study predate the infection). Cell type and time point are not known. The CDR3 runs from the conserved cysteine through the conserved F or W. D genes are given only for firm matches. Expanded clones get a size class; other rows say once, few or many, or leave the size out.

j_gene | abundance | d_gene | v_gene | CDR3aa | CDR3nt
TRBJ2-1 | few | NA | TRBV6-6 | CASSQNPLGGAPVQFF | TGTGCCAGCAGCCAAAACCCACTAGGGGGGGCCCCGGTGCAGTTCTTC
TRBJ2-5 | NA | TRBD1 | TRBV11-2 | CASSYPSGTAKETQYF | TGTGCCAGCAGCTACCCCTCGGGGACAGCTAAAGAGACCCAGTACTTC
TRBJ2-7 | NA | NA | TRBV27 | CASSPGLLYEQYF | TGTGCCAGCAGCCCCGGACTTCTCTACGAGCAGTACTTC
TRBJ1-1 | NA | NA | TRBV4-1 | CASSPLFGNTEAFF | TGCGCCAGCAGCCCCCTCTTCGGGAACACTGAAGCTTTCTTT
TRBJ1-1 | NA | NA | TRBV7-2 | CASREGVNTEAFF | TGTGCCAGCAGGGAGGGAGTCAACACTGAAGCTTTCTTT
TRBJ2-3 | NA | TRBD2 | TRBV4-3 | CASSQVASGVADTQYF | TGCGCCAGCAGCCAAGTCGCTAGCGGGGTTGCAGATACGCAGTATTTT
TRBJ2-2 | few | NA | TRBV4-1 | CASSLRVGHSGELFF | TGCGCCAGCAGCTTAAGAGTAGGACATTCCGGGGAGCTGTTTTTT
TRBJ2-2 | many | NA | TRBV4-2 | CASSQAVSGTGELFF | TGTGCCAGCAGCCAGGCGGTTTCGGGCACCGGGGAGCTGTTTTTT
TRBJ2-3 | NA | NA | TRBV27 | CASSLVGADTQYF | TGTGCCAGCAGTTTGGTGGGTGCAGATACGCAGTATTTT
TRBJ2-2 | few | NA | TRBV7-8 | CASSLLNGGGTGELFF | TGTGCCAGCAGCTTATTAAACGGAGGGGGCACCGGGGAGCTGTTTTTT
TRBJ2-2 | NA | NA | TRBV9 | CASSGPLTNLNTGELFF | TGTGCCAGCAGCGGGCCCTTGACTAATCTGAACACCGGGGAGCTGTTTTTT
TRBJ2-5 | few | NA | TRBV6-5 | CASSYSKGDGFETQYF | TGTGCCAGCAGTTACTCGAAAGGAGATGGGTTCGAGACCCAGTACTTC
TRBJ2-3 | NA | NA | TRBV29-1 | CSVGHGGTDTQYF | TGCAGCGTGGGCCACGGGGGAACAGATACGCAGTATTTT
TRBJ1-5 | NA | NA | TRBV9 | CASSVGAGDSNQPQHF | TGTGCCAGCAGCGTAGGAGCCGGGGACAGCAATCAGCCCCAGCATTTT
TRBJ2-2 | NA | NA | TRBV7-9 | CASSWSTGELFF | TGTGCCAGCAGCTGGAGCACCGGGGAGCTGTTTTTT
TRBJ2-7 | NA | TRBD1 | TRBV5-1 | CASSLGTGSAYEQYF | TGCGCCAGCAGCTTGGGGACAGGGTCGGCCTACGAGCAGTACTTC
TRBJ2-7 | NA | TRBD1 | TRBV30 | CAWKSRGRPYEQYF | TGTGCCTGGAAGTCGAGGGGGCGCCCCTACGAGCAGTACTTC
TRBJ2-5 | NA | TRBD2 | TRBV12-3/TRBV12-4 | CASTHSGEQETQYF | TGTGCCAGCACCCATAGCGGGGAACAAGAGACCCAGTACTTC
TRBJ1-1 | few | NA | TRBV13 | CASSVRGLGDTEAFF | TGTGCCAGCAGCGTTCGCGGCCTCGGGGACACTGAAGCTTTCTTT
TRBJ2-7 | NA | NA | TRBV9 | CASTPGDSSYEQYF | TGTGCCAGCACCCCGGGGGACAGCTCCTACGAGCAGTACTTC
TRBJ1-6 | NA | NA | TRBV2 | CATQGRNNSPLHF | TGTGCCACCCAGGGGAGGAATAATTCACCCCTCCACTTT
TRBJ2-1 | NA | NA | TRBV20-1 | CSAPRYNEQFF | TGCAGTGCTCCCCGGTATAATGAGCAGTTCTTC
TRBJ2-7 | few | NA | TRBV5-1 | CASSLGDSLYEQYF | TGCGCCAGCAGCTTGGGGGACTCCCTTTACGAGCAGTACTTC
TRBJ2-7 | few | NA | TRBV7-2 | CASSFVGGYEQYF | TGTGCCAGCAGCTTTGTTGGGGGCTACGAGCAGTACTTC
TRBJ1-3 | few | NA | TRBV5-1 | CASSLEADGNTIYF | TGCGCCAGCAGCTTGGAGGCAGACGGAAACACCATATATTTT
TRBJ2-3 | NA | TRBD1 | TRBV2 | CASDRAVSDTQYF | TGTGCCAGTGACAGGGCGGTTTCGGATACGCAGTATTTT
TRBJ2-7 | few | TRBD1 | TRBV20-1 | CSARGTGLQQYF | TGCAGTGCTAGGGGGACAGGGTTGCAGCAGTACTTC
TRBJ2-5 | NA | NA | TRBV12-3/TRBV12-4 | CASSAGPGGGTQYF | TGTGCCAGCAGCGCGGGCCCCGGAGGGGGGACCCAGTACTTC
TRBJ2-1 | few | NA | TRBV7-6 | CASSLGRAKFF | TGTGCCAGCAGCTTAGGCAGGGCTAAGTTCTTC
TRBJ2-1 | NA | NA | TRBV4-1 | CASSSVGGLNEQFF | TGCGCCAGCAGCTCGGTGGGGGGGCTAAATGAGCAGTTCTTC
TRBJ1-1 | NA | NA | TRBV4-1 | CASSQLSGVSEAFF | TGCGCCAGCAGCCAATTGTCCGGGGTATCTGAAGCTTTCTTT
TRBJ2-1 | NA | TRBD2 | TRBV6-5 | CASSYGTSGEQFF | TGTGCCAGCAGTTACGGGACTAGTGGTGAGCAGTTCTTC
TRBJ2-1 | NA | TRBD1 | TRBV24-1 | CATSGLQGQDNYNEQFF | TGTGCCACCAGTGGGCTACAGGGACAGGACAACTACAATGAGCAGTTCTTC
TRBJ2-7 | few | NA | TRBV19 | CATSTGYLSYEQYF | TGTGCCACTTCGACAGGATACCTCTCCTACGAGCAGTACTTC
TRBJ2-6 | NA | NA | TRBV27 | CASSFFGANVLTF | TGTGCCAGCAGTTTCTTTGGGGCCAACGTCCTGACTTTC
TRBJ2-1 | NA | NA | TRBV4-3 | CASSQDPWQSSYNEQFF | TGCGCCAGCAGCCAAGATCCCTGGCAAAGCTCCTACAATGAGCAGTTCTTC
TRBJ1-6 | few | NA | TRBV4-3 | CASSQDVNGYNSPLHF | TGCGCCAGCAGCCAAGACGTGAACGGGTATAATTCACCCCTCCACTTT
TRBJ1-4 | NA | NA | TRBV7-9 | CASSPAGGTEKLFF | TGTGCCAGCAGCCCAGCTGGTGGAACTGAAAAACTGTTTTTT
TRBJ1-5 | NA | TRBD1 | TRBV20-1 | CSARAKGQGSYQPQHF | TGCAGTGCTAGGGCTAAGGGACAGGGATCCTATCAGCCCCAGCATTTT
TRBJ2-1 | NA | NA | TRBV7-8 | CASSIGTGDNEQFF | TGTGCCAGCAGCATCGGGACTGGAGACAATGAGCAGTTCTTC
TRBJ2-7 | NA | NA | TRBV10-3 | CAISSRGDGSEQYF | TGTGCCATCAGTAGCAGGGGGGACGGGTCGGAGCAGTACTTC
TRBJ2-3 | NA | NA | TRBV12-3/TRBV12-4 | CASSLAASTDTQYF | TGTGCCAGCAGTTTAGCGGCTAGCACAGATACGCAGTATTTT
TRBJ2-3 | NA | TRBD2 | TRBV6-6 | CASSYHGGAGDTQYF | TGTGCCAGCAGTTACCACGGGGGGGCCGGTGATACGCAGTATTTT
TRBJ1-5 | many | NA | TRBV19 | CASSTSPTGNQPQHF | TGTGCCAGTAGTACCTCTCCGACGGGGAATCAGCCCCAGCATTTT
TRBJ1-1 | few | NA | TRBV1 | CTSSQGTGNTEAFF | TGCACCAGCAGCCAGGGAACCGGGAACACTGAAGCTTTCTTT
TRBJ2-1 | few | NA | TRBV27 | CASSLSLGGIAYNEQFF | TGTGCCAGCAGTTTATCCCTCGGGGGTATAGCTTACAATGAGCAGTTCTTC
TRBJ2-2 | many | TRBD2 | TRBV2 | CASSRTSGANTGELFF | TGTGCCAGCAGTCGCACTAGCGGAGCGAACACCGGGGAGCTGTTTTTT